This TCR beta chain is drawn from a study of T cell responses to AZD1222 COVID-19 vaccine. This clone was counted a single time. The antigen is unknown. The analysis combined second doses at about 4 or about 12 weeks. The germline gives CDR1 SGHRS, CDR2 YFSETQ. The CDR3 has 14 residues. Trimming took 7 bases from V and 2 from J, leaving 14 bases between them. Clones were sequenced by immunoSEQ multiplex PCR, and TCRdb holds only the in-frame ones, with some missing. Altogether roughly 110,000 clones are present, roughly 91% being singletons, with the ten largest covering 6.5% to 10%. Study-wide results and caveats: Donors, mostly white British, included more females; clonal diversity was possibly underestimated. Sampled repertoires all dated from after the peak T cell response.

The sample here was peripheral blood, taken 28 days after the second AZD1222 dose. This rearrangement joins TRBV5-1 to TRBJ2-3, with D possibly TRBD1 on 6 matching bases. The source is an adult who received the AZD1222 COVID-19 vaccine. The CDR3 DNA follows: TGCGCCAGCCAGCAGGGGAGCTCCACAGATACGCAGTATTTT. This sequence encodes CASQQGSSTDTQYF.